A selection of T cell receptor beta chains follows, all from one sample in a study of vaccination and CD4 T cells after COVID-19. TCRdb ran MiXCR on the PCR reads and lists one entry per CDR3 protein. The sample contains several thousand distinct CDR3 sequences, about two thirds of which appear only once. For these receptors, no antigen is known. The sample taken for sequencing was CD4+ T cells from blood, cultured in vitro. These receptors were taken from a human donor in good health. Each CDR3 is given with its conserved first and last residue. A D gene is named only where the DNA matches it firmly. Some rows have no size entry. The others give once, few or many, or a class for an expanded clone.

d_gene: .
abundance: .
v_gene: TRBV6-5
j_gene: TRBJ2-5
CDR3aa: CASSSDFGPLQETQYF
CDR3nt: TGTGCCAGCAGTTCCGATTTCGGGCCTCTCCAAGAGACCCAGTACTTC

d_gene: .
abundance: .
v_gene: TRBV27
j_gene: TRBJ1-5
CDR3aa: CASSLFIKPQHF
CDR3nt: TGTGCCAGCAGTTTATTCATCAAGCCCCAGCATTTT

d_gene: .
abundance: .
v_gene: TRBV20-1
j_gene: TRBJ2-2
CDR3aa: CSARAPGTNTGELFF
CDR3nt: TGCAGTGCTAGAGCTCCGGGGACTAACACCGGGGAGCTGTTTTTT

d_gene: TRBD1
abundance: .
v_gene: TRBV7-8
j_gene: TRBJ2-2
CDR3aa: CASRGDRDRVLAGELFF
CDR3nt: TGTGCCAGCAGGGGAGACCGGGACAGGGTCTTGGCCGGGGAGCTGTTTTTT

d_gene: .
abundance: few
v_gene: TRBV10-1
j_gene: TRBJ1-6
CDR3aa: CASSEEGLGSPLHF
CDR3nt: TGCGCCAGCAGTGAGGAGGGTTTGGGCTCACCCCTCCACTTT

d_gene: .
abundance: .
v_gene: TRBV7-8
j_gene: TRBJ1-1
CDR3aa: CASSLAQVREAFF
CDR3nt: TGTGCCAGCAGCTTAGCGCAAGTGAGGGAAGCTTTCTTT

d_gene: .
abundance: once
v_gene: TRBV10-1
j_gene: TRBJ2-3
CDR3aa: CASSESTAFASYF
CDR3nt: TGCGCCAGCAGTGAGTCGACAGCATTTGCCAGCTATTTT

d_gene: TRBD2
abundance: .
v_gene: TRBV20-1
j_gene: TRBJ2-5
CDR3aa: CSARGFPSGGYVETQYF
CDR3nt: TGCAGTGCTAGGGGATTTCCCTCGGGAGGCTATGTGGAGACCCAGTACTTC

d_gene: .
abundance: .
v_gene: TRBV20-1
j_gene: TRBJ1-6
CDR3aa: CSAREQGPWSTPLHF
CDR3nt: TGCAGTGCTAGAGAACAGGGCCCTTGGTCGACACCCCTCCACTTT

d_gene: TRBD2
abundance: few
v_gene: TRBV24-1
j_gene: TRBJ2-2
CDR3aa: CATQAPRLAGASGELFF
CDR3nt: TGTGCCACCCAGGCCCCTAGGCTAGCGGGAGCCTCCGGGGAGCTGTTTTTT

d_gene: TRBD1
abundance: .
v_gene: TRBV20-1
j_gene: TRBJ2-4
CDR3aa: CSARDTGEAKNIQYF
CDR3nt: TGCAGTGCTAGAGATACAGGGGAAGCCAAAAACATTCAGTACTTC

d_gene: TRBD1
abundance: .
v_gene: TRBV5-1
j_gene: TRBJ1-5
CDR3aa: CASSPQGGSNQPQHF
CDR3nt: TGCGCCAGCAGCCCACAGGGGGGGAGCAATCAGCCCCAGCATTTT

d_gene: .
abundance: .
v_gene: TRBV2
j_gene: TRBJ2-5
CDR3aa: CASSEGGGPETQYF
CDR3nt: TGTGCCAGCAGTGAGGGTGGTGGTCCGGAGACCCAGTACTTC

d_gene: TRBD1
abundance: once
v_gene: TRBV25-1
j_gene: TRBJ2-5
CDR3aa: CASRGPGGVRETQYF
CDR3nt: TGTGCCAGCAGGGGACCAGGGGGCGTCCGAGAGACCCAGTACTTC

d_gene: TRBD2
abundance: .
v_gene: TRBV6-5
j_gene: TRBJ2-7
CDR3aa: CASSSSGRGAYPPGEQYF
CDR3nt: TGTGCCAGCAGTTCTTCTGGGCGGGGGGCGTACCCTCCTGGCGAGCAGTACTTC

d_gene: .
abundance: few
v_gene: TRBV25-1
j_gene: TRBJ2-2
CDR3aa: CASSARGGLSTGELFF
CDR3nt: TGTGCCAGCAGTGCCCGTGGGGGCCTGAGCACCGGGGAGCTGTTTTTT

d_gene: TRBD1
abundance: few
v_gene: TRBV27
j_gene: TRBJ1-2
CDR3aa: CASSPTRTGSDGYTF
CDR3nt: TGTGCCAGCAGTCCAACCAGGACAGGGAGCGATGGCTACACCTTC

d_gene: TRBD1
abundance: .
v_gene: TRBV12-3/TRBV12-4
j_gene: TRBJ1-2
CDR3aa: CASSPRQGTGGGYTF
CDR3nt: TGTGCCAGCAGTCCACGTCAGGGGACAGGGGGGGGCTACACCTTC

d_gene: .
abundance: .
v_gene: TRBV7-2
j_gene: TRBJ1-6
CDR3aa: CASEGPSLRGSPLHF
CDR3nt: TGTGCCAGCGAGGGGCCCAGCTTGAGGGGTTCACCCCTCCACTTT

d_gene: .
abundance: few
v_gene: TRBV7-2
j_gene: TRBJ2-5
CDR3aa: CASSLVAGNGETQYF
CDR3nt: TGTGCCAGCAGCTTAGTCGCCGGGAACGGAGAGACCCAGTACTTC

d_gene: .
abundance: .
v_gene: TRBV19
j_gene: TRBJ2-2
CDR3aa: CASSSGAGELFF
CDR3nt: TGTGCCAGTAGTTCGGGTGCCGGGGAGCTGTTTTTT

d_gene: TRBD1
abundance: .
v_gene: TRBV19
j_gene: TRBJ1-2
CDR3aa: CASSIGQGGAGYGYTF
CDR3nt: TGTGCCAGTAGTATAGGGCAAGGGGGCGCAGGCTATGGCTACACCTTC

d_gene: .
abundance: once
v_gene: TRBV7-9
j_gene: TRBJ2-5
CDR3aa: CASSRRGQGGRETQYF
CDR3nt: TGTGCCAGCAGCCGACGTGGTCAGGGGGGGCGAGAGACCCAGTACTTC